Each of the 3 T cell receptor beta chains below was sequenced from the same sample in a study of lymphopenia after photon versus proton radiotherapy. Assay: immunoSEQ multiplex PCR; the TCRdb copy retains only in-frame clones and omits some. The sample has about 19,000 clones, about 89% seen once. The sequenced sample was peripheral blood, obtained from a patient treated with photon-based radiotherapy. The source of these receptors is a man aged 55 to 69 with pancreatic cancer.

The chain joins TRBV5-4 to TRBJ2-7; 9 bases are shared with TRBD1. The CDR3 length is 15 residues. With 4 bases clipped from V and 0 bases from J, the junction kept 5 bases outside the gene matches. Germline CDR1 is SGHNT and CDR2 is YYREEE (reference sequence). The CDR3 coding sequence is TGTGCCAGCAGCCCACAGGGGGCGAGCTCCTACGAGCAGTACTTC. As protein: CASSPQGASSYEQYF.

The rearrangement joins TRBV6-5 to TRBJ1-2; TRBD1 aligns across 9 bases. The CDR3 is 15 residues long. V shed 6 bases and J 4 bases; nucleotides not matched to a gene: 9. Germline V gives CDR1 MNHEY, CDR2 SVGAGI. Written as DNA, the CDR3 is TGTGCCAGCAGGAGACAGGGGGAATCATTCTATGGCTACACCTTC. Protein product: CASRRQGESFYGYTF.

The chain has TRBV9 and TRBJ2-2; the D is unclear. This CDR3 has 13 amino acids. Germline loops: CDR1 SGDLS, CDR2 YYNGEE. Deletions cut 0 bases from V and 6 bases from J, with 6 bases between. CDR3 loop: CASSVVGAGELFF. The CDR3, as DNA: TGTGCCAGCAGCGTAGTTGGGGCCGGGGAGCTGTTTTTT.